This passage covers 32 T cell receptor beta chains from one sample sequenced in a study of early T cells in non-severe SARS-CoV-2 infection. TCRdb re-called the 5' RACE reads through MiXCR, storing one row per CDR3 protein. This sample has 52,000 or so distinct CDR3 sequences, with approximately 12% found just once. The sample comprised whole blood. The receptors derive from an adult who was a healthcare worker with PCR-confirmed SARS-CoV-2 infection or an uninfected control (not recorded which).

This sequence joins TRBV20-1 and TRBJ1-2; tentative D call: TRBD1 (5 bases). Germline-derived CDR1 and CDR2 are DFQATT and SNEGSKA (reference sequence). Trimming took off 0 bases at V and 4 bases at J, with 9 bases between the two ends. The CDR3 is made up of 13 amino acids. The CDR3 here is CSARDQGPYGYTF. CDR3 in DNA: TGCAGTGCTAGAGATCAGGGTCCCTATGGCTACACCTTC.

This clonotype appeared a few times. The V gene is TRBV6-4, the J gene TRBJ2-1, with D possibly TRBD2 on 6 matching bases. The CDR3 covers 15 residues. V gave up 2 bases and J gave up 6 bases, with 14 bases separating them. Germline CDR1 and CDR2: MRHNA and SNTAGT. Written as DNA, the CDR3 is TGTGCCAGCAGTGACCGTGAAGCTAGCGCCAATGAGCAGTTCTTC. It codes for CASSDREASANEQFF.

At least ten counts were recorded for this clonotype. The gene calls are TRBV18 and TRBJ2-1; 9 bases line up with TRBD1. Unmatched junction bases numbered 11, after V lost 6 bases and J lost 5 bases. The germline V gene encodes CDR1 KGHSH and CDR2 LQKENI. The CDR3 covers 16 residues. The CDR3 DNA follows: TGTGCCAGCTCTCCCAACAGGGGGCTGGGGGACAATGAGCAGTTCTTC. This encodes CASSPNRGLGDNEQFF.

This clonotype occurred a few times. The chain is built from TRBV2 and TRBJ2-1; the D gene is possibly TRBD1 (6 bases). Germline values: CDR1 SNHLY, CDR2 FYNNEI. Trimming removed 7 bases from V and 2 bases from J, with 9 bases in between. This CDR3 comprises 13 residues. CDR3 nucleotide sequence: TGTGCCAGCAATACAGGGACCTACAATGAGCAGTTCTTC. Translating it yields CASNTGTYNEQFF.

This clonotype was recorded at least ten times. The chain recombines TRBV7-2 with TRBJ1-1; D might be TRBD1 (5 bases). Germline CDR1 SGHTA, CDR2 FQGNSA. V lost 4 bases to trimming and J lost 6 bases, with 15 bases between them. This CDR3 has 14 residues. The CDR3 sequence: CASSSPDSYAEAFF. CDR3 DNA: TGTGCCAGCAGCTCCCCCGACAGTTACGCTGAAGCTTTCTTT.

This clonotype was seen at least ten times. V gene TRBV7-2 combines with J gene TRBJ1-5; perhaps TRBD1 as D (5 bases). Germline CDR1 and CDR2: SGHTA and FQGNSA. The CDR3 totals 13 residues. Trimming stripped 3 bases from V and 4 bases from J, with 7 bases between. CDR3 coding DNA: TGTGCCAGCAGCTTGAGGGGTAATCAGCCCCAGCATTTT. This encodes CASSLRGNQPQHF.

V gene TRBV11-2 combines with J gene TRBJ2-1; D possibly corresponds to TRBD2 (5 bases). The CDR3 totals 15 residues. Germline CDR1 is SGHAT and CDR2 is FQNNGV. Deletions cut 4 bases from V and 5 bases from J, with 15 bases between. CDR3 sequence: CASSSTSERNNEQFF. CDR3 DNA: TGTGCCAGCAGCTCAACTTCGGAGCGGAACAATGAGCAGTTCTTC. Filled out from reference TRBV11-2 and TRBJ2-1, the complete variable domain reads EAGVAQSPRYKIIEKRQSVAFWCNPISGHATLYWYQQILGQGPKLLIQFQNNGVVDDSQLPKDRFSAERLKGVDSTLKIQPAKLEDSAVYLCASSSTSERNNEQFFGPGTRLTVL.

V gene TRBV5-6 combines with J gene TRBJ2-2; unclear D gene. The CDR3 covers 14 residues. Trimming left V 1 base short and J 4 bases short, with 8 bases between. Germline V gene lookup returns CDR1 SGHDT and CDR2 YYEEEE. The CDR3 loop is CASSLTSATGELFF. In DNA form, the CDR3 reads TGTGCCAGCAGCTTGACATCGGCCACCGGGGAGCTGTTTTTT.

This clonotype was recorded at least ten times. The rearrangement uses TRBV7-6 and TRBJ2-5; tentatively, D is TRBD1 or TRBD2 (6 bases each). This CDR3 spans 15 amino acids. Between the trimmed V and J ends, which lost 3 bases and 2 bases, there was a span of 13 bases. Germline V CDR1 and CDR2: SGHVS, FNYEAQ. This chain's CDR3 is CASSFRGGLQETQYF. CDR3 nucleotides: TGTGCCAGCAGCTTTCGAGGGGGGCTTCAAGAGACCCAGTACTTC.

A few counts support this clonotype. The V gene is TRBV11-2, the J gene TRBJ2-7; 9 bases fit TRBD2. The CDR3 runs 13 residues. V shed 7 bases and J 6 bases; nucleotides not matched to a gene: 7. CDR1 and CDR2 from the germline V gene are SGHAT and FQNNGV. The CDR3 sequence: CASIAGDAPEQYF. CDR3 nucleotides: TGTGCCAGCATAGCGGGGGATGCCCCCGAGCAGTACTTC.

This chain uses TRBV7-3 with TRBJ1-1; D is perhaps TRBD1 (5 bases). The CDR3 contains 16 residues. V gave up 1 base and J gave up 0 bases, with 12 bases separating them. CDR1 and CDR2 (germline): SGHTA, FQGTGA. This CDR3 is CASSLRSRDVNTEAFF. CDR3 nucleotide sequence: TGTGCCAGCAGCTTAAGAAGCAGGGACGTGAACACTGAAGCTTTCTTT.

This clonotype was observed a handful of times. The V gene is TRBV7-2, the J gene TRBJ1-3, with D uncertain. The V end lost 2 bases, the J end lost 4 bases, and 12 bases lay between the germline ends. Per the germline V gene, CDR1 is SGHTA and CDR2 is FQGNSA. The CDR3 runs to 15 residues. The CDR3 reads CASSLWATGGNTIYF. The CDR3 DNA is TGTGCCAGCAGCTTATGGGCAACGGGGGGAAACACCATATATTTT.

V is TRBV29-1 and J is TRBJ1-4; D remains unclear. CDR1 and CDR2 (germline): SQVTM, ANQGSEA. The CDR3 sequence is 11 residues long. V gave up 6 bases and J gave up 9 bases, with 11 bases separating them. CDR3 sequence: CSVGTEKKLFF. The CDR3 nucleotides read TGCAGCGTGGGAACGGAGAAAAAACTGTTTTTT.

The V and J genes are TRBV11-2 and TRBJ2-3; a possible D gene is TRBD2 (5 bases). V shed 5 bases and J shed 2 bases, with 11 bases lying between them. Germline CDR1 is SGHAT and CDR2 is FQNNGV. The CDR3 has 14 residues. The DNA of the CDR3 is TGTGCCAGCAGCCCCCTCGGGAACACAGATACGCAGTATTTT. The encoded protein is CASSPLGNTDTQYF.

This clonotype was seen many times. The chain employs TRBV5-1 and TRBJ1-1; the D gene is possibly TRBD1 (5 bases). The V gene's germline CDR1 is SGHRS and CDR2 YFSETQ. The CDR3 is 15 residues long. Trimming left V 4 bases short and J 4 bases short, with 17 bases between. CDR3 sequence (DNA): TGCGCCAGCAGCCTACAGATTCGGGGGACCACTGAAGCTTTCTTT. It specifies CASSLQIRGTTEAFF.

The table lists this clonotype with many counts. The CDR3 coding sequence is TGTGCTAGTGGTCTGACTAGCGTGGGGTACACCGGGGAGCTGTTTTTT. Translation: CASGLTSVGYTGELFF. This chain links TRBV12-5 with TRBJ2-2, with 8 bases that match TRBD2. Germline assignment: CDR1 LGHNT and CDR2 FRNRAP. With V trimmed by 5 bases and J by 3 bases, 8 bases remained unmatched. The CDR3 has 16 amino acids.

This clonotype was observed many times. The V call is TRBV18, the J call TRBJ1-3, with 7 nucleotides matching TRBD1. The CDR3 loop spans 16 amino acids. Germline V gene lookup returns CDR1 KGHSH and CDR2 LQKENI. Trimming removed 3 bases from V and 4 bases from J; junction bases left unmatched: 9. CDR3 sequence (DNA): TGTGCCAGCTCACCCCTATATGGGACAGAAGGAAACACCATATATTTT. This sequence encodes CASSPLYGTEGNTIYF.

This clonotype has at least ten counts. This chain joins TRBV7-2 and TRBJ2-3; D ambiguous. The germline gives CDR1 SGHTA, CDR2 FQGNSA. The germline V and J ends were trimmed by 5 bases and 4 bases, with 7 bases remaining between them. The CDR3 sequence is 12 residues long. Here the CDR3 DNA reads TGTGCCAGCAGCGACCTGGCAGATACGCAGTATTTT. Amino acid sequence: CASSDLADTQYF.

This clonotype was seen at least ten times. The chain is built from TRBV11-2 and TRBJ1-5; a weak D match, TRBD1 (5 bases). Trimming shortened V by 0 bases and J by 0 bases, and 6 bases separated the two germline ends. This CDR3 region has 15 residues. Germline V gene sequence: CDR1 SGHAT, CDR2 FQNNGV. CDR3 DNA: TGTGCCAGCAGCTTAGACGGGGGTAGCAATCAGCCCCAGCATTTT. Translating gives CASSLDGGSNQPQHF. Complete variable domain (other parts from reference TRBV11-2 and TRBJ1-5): EAGVAQSPRYKIIEKRQSVAFWCNPISGHATLYWYQQILGQGPKLLIQFQNNGVVDDSQLPKDRFSAERLKGVDSTLKIQPAKLEDSAVYLCASSLDGGSNQPQHFGDGTRLSIL.

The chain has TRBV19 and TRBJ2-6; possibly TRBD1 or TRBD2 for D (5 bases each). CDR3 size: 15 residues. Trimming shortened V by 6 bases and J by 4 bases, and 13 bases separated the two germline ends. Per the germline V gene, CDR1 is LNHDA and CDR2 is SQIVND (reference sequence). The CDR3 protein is CASRKRGPGANVLTF. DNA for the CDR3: TGTGCCAGTAGGAAAAGGGGACCAGGGGCCAACGTCCTGACTTTC.

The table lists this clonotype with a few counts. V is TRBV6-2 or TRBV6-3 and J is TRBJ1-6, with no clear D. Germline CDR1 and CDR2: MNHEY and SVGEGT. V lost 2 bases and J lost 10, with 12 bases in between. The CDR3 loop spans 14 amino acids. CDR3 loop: CASSYPVVGSPLHF. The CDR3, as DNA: TGTGCCAGCAGTTACCCTGTGGTAGGGTCACCCCTCCACTTT.

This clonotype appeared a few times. CDR3 in DNA: TGTGCTAGTGGTGACAGGGCAGTAGAGACCCAGTACTTC. This codes for CASGDRAVETQYF. The rearrangement joins TRBV12-5 to TRBJ2-5; TRBD1 aligns across 7 bases. J gave up 4 bases and V 5 bases, and 4 bases lay outside the gene matches. This CDR3 comprises 13 residues. Germline CDR1 reads LGHNT; CDR2 reads FRNRAP.

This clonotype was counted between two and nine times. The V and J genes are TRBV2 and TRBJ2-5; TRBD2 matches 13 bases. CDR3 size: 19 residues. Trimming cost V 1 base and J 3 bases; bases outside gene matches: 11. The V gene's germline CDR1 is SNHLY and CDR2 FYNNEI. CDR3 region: CASSEGGLAGVLGEETQYF. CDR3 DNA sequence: TGTGCCAGCAGTGAAGGAGGACTAGCGGGGGTCCTGGGGGAAGAGACCCAGTACTTC.

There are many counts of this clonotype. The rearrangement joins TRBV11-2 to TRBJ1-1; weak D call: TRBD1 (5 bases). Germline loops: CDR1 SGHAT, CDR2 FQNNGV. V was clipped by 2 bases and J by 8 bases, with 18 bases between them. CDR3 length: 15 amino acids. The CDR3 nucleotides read TGTGCCAGCAGCTTAATGGCGGGGGACCGCATAGAAGCTTTCTTT. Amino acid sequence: CASSLMAGDRIEAFF.

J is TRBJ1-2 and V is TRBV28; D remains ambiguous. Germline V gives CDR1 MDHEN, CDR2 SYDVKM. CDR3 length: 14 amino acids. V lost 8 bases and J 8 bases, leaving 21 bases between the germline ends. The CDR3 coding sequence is TGTGCCAGCGGGGAGGTAGTAGCCGTAAGAGGCTACACCTTC. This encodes CASGEVVAVRGYTF.

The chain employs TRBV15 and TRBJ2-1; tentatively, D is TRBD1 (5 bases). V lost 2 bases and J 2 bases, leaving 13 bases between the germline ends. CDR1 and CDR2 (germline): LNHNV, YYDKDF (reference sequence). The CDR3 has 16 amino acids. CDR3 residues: CATSRWGATTYNEQFF. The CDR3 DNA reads TGTGCCACCAGCAGATGGGGCGCTACTACCTACAATGAGCAGTTCTTC.

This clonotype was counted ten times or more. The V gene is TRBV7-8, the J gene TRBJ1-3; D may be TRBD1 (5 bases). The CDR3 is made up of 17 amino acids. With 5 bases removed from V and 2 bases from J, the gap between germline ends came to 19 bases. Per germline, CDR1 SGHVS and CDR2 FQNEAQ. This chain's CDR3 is CASSPGRNVGAGNTIYF. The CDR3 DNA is TGTGCCAGCAGCCCGGGACGGAATGTAGGTGCTGGAAACACCATATATTTT.

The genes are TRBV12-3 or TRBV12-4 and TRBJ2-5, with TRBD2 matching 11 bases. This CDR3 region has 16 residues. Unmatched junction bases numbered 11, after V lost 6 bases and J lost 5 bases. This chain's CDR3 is CASSLFVSGGAETQYF. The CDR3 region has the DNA TGTGCCAGCAGCCTTTTTGTTAGCGGGGGGGCGGAGACCCAGTACTTC.

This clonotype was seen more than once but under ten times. CDR3 loop: CASSLTGTGLETQYF. The CDR3 DNA reads TGTGCCAGCAGTTTAACCGGGACTGGCCTTGAGACCCAGTACTTC. V and J are TRBV6-5 and TRBJ2-5; D may be TRBD2 (6 bases). The CDR3 runs to 15 residues. Looked up from germline, CDR1 is MNHEY and CDR2 is SVGAGI. Trimming stripped 4 bases from V and 5 bases from J, with 17 bases between.

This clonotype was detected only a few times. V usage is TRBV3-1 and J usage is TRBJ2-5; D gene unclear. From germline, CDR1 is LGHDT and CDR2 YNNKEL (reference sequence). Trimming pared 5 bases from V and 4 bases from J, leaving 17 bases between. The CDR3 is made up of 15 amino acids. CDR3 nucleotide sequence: TGTGCCAGCAGCTCCCGGACCACCTGGCGAGAGACCCAGTACTTC. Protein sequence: CASSSRTTWRETQYF.

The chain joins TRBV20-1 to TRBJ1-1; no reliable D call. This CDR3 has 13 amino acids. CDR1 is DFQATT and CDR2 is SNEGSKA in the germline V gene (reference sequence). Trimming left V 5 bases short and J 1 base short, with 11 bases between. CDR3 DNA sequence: TGCAGTGCTGCCACCGGGAGGAACACTGAAGCTTTCTTT. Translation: CSAATGRNTEAFF.

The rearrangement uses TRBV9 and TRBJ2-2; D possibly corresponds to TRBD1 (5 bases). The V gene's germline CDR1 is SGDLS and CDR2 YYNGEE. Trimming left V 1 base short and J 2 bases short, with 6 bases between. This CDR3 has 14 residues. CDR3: CASSVQGNTGELFF. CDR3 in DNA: TGTGCCAGCAGCGTACAGGGTAACACCGGGGAGCTGTTTTTT.